This TCR beta chain was sequenced in a study of blood T cell repertoires in COVID-19. Study in general: Sources were T cells, B-cell-depleted T cells, or PBMCs; the material itself was cDNA or gDNA.

Sequenced by immunoSEQ multiplex PCR; TCRdb stores in-frame clones only, minus some. This table holds 180,000 or so clones, roughly 87% found once. In germline, CDR1 is SGHNT, CDR2 YYREEE (reference sequence). The CDR3 consists of 16 residues. V was clipped by 0 bases and J by 1 base, with 8 bases between them. The sample comprised PBMCs or T cells enriched from blood (not recorded which). This clonotype was sampled from a human donor with acute COVID-19. The donor label of this sample is uncertain. The rearrangement joins TRBV5-4 to TRBJ1-6; D not resolved. The CDR3 nucleotides read TGTGCCAGCAGCTTGGCCGAGCGATCCTATAATTCACCCCTCCACTTT. It translates to CASSLAERSYNSPLHF.